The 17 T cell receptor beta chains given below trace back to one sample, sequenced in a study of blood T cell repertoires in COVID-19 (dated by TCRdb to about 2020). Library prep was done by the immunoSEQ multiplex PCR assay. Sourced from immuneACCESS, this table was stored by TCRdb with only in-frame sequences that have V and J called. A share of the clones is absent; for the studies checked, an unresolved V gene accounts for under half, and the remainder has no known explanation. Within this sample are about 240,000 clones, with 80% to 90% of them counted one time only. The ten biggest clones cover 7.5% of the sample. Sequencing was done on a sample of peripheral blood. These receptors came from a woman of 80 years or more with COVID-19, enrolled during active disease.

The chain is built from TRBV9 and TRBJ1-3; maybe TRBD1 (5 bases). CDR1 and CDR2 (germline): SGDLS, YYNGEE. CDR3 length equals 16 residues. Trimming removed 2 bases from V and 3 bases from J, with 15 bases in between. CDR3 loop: CASSVDMGGFGNTIYF. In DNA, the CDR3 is TGTGCCAGCAGCGTCGACATGGGGGGGTTTGGAAACACCATATATTTT.

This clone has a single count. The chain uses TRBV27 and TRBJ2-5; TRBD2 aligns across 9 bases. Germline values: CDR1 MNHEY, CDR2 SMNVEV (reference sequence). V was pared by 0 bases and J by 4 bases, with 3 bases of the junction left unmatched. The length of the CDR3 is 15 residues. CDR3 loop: CASSLSGLALETQYF. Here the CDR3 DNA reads TGTGCCAGCAGTTTATCGGGACTAGCACTAGAGACCCAGTACTTC.

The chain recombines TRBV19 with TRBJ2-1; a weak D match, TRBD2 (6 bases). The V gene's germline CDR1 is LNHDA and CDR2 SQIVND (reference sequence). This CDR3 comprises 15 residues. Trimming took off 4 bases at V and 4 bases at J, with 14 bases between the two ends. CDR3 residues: CASSTGDSEYNEQFF. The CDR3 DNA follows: TGTGCCAGTAGTACGGGGGACTCCGAATACAATGAGCAGTTCTTC.

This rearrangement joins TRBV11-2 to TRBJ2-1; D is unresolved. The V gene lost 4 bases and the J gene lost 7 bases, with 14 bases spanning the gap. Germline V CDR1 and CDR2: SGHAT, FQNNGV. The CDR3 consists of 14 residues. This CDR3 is CASSSTVYINEQFF. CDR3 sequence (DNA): TGTGCCAGCAGCTCCACCGTTTACATTAATGAGCAGTTCTTC. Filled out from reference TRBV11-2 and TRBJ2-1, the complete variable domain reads EAGVAQSPRYKIIEKRQSVAFWCNPISGHATLYWYQQILGQGPKLLIQFQNNGVVDDSQLPKDRFSAERLKGVDSTLKIQPAKLEDSAVYLCASSSTVYINEQFFGPGTRLTVL.

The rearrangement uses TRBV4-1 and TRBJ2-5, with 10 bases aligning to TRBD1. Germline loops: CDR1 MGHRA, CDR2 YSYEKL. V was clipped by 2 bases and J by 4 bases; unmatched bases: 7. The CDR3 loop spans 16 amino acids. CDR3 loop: CASSQTGQGKAETQYF. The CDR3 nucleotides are TGCGCCAGCAGCCAAACGGGACAGGGGAAAGCAGAGACCCAGTACTTC.

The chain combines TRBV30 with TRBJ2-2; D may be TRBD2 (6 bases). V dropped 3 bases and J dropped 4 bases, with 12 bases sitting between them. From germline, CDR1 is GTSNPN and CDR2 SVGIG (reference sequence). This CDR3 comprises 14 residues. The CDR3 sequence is CAWRLGTGTGELFF. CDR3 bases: TGTGCCTGGAGGTTGGGGACTGGCACCGGGGAGCTGTTTTTT.

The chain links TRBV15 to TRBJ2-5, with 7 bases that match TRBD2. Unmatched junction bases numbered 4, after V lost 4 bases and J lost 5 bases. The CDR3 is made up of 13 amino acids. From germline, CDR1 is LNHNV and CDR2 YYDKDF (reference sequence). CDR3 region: CATSKGLSETQYF. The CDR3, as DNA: TGTGCCACCAGCAAGGGACTAAGCGAGACCCAGTACTTC.

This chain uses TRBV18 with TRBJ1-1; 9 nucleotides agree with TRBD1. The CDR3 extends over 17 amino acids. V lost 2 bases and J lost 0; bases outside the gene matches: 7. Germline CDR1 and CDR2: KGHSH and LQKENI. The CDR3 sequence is CASSPGTGIQMNTEAFF. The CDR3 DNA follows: TGTGCCAGCTCACCAGGGACAGGGATTCAAATGAACACTGAAGCTTTCTTT.

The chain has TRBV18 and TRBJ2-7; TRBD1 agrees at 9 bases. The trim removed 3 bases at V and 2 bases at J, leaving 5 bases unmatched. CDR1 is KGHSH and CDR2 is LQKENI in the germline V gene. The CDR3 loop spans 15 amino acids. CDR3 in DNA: TGTGCCAGCTCACCCAGGGACAGGGCCACCTACGAGCAGTACTTC. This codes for CASSPRDRATYEQYF. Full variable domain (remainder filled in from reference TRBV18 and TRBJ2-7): NAGVMQNPRHLVRRRGQEARLRCSPMKGHSHVYWYRQLPEEGLKFMVYLQKENIIDESGMPKERFSAEFPKEGPSILRIQQVVRGDSAAYFCASSPRDRATYEQYFGPGTRLTVT.

The CDR3 sequence: CASSSGTGGGKYF. The CDR3 bases are TGTGCCAGCAGTTCGGGGACAGGGGGCGGAAAGTACTTC. V and J are TRBV6-6 and TRBJ2-7; 12 bases line up with TRBD1. The CDR3 consists of 13 residues. J was trimmed by 11 bases and V by 4 bases; bases with no gene match: 6. Germline CDR1 and CDR2: MNHNY and SVGAGI (reference sequence).

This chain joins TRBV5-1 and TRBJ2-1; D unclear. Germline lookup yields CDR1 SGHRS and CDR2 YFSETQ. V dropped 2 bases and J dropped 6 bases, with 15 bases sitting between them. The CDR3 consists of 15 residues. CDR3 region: CASSLTGSLSNEQFF. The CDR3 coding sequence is TGCGCCAGCAGCTTAACCGGGTCACTAAGCAATGAGCAGTTCTTC.

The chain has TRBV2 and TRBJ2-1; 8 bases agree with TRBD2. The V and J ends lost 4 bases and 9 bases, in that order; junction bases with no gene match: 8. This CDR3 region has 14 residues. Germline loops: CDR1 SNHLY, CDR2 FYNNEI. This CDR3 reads CASSGTSIIGEQFF. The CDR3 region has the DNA TGTGCCAGCAGTGGGACTAGCATTATCGGTGAGCAGTTCTTC.

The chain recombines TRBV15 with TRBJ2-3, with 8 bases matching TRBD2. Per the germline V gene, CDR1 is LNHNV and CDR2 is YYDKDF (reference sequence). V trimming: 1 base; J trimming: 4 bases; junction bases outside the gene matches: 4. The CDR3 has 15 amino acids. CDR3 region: CATSRGAGAADTQYF. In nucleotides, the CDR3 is TGTGCCACCAGCAGAGGAGCGGGAGCTGCAGATACGCAGTATTTT.

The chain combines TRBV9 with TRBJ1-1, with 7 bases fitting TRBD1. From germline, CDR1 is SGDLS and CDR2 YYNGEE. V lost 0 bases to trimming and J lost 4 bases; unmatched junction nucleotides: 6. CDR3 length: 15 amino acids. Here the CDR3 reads CASSVVPGGSTEAFF. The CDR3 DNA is TGTGCCAGCAGCGTAGTACCAGGGGGGAGCACTGAAGCTTTCTTT.

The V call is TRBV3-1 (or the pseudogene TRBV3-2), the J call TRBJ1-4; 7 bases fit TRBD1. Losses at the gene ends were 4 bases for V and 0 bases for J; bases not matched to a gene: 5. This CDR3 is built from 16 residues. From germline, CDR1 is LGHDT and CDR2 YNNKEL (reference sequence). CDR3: CASSLTGTATNEKLFF. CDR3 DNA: TGTGCCAGCAGCCTTACCGGGACAGCAACTAATGAAAAACTGTTTTTT.

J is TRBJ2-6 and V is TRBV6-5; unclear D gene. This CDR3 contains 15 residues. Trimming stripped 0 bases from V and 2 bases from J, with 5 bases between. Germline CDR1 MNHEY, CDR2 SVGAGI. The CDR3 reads CASSYSDTGANVLTF. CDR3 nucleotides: TGTGCCAGCAGTTACTCCGACACTGGGGCCAACGTCCTGACTTTC.

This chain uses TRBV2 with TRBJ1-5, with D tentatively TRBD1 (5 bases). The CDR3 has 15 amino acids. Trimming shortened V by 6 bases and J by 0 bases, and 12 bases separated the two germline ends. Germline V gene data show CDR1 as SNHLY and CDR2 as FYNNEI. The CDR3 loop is CASSWGRDSNQPQHF. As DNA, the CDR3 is TGTGCCAGCAGCTGGGGGAGGGATAGCAATCAGCCCCAGCATTTT.